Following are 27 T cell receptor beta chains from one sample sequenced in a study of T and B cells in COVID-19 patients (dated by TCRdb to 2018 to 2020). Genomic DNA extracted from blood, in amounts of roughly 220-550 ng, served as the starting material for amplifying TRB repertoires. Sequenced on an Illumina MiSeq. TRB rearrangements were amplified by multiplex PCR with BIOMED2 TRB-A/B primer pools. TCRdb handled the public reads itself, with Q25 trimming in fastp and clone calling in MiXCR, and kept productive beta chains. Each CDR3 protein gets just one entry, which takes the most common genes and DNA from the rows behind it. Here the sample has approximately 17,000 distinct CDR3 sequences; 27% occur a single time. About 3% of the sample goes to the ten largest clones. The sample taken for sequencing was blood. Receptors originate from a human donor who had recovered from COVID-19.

The CDR3 loop is CASSLTGPYGYTF. The CDR3 DNA reads TGTGCCAGCAGCTTGACCGGTCCCTATGGCTACACCTTC. V usage is TRBV11-2 and J usage is TRBJ1-2; no definite D call. CDR1 is SGHAT, CDR2 FQNNGV, per germline. The CDR3 extends over 13 amino acids. V was cut by 3 bases and J by 4 bases, with 9 bases left in between.

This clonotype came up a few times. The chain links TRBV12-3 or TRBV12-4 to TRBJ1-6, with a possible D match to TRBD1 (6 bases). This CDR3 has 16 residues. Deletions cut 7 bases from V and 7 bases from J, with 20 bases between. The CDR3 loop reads CASTTTRGGGNSPLHF. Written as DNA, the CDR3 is TGTGCCAGCACCACTACGAGAGGGGGTGGGAATTCACCCCTCCACTTT.

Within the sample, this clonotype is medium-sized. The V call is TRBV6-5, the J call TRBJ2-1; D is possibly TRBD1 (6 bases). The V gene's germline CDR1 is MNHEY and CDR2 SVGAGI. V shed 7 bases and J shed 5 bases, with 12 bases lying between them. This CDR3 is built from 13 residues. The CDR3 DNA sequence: TGTGCCAGCACCATTAGGGGGAACAATGAGCAGTTCTTC. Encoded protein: CASTIRGNNEQFF.

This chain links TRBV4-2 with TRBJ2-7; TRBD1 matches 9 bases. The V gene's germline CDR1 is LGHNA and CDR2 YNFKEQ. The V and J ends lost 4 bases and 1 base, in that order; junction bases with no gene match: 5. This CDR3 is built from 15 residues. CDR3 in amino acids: CASSLTGTGSYEQYF. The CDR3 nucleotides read TGTGCCAGCAGCCTTACCGGGACAGGGTCCTACGAGCAGTACTTC.

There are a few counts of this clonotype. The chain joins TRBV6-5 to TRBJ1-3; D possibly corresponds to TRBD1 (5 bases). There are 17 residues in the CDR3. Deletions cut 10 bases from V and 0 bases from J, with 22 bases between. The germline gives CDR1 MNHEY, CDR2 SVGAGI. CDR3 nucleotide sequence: TGTGCCACCAGACTCGGGACCCTACCATTCTCTGGAAACACCATATATTTT. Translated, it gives CATRLGTLPFSGNTIYF.

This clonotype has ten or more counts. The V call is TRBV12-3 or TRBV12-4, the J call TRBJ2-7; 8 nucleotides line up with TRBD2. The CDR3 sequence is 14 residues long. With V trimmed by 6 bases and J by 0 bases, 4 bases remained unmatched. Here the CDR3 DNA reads TGTGCCAGCAGACGGCGGGGGGCCTCCTACGAGCAGTACTTC. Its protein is CASRRRGASYEQYF.

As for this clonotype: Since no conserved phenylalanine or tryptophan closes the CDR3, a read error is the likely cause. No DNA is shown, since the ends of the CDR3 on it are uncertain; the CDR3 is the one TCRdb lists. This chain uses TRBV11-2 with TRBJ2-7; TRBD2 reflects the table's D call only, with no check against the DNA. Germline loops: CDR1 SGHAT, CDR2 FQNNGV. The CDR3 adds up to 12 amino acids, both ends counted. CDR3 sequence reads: CASSPAGGPPRI.

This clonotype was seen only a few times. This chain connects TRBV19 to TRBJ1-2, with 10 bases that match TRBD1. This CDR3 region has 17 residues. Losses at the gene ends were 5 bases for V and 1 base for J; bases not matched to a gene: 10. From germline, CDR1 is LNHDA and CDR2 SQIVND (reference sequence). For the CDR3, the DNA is TGTGCCAGTAGTCTCCTGACGACAGGGGGCCTTAACTATGGCTACACCTTC. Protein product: CASSLLTTGGLNYGYTF.

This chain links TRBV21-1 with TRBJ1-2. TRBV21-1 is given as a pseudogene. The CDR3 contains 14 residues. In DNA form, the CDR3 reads TGTGCCAGCAGCAAAGGAGCAGCCCACTATGGCTACACCTTC. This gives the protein CASSKGAAHYGYTF.

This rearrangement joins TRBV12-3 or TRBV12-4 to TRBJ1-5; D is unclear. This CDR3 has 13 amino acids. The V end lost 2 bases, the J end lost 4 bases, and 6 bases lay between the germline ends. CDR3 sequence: CASSLIGNQPQHF. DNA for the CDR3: TGTGCCAGCAGTTTAATAGGGAATCAGCCCCAGCATTTT.

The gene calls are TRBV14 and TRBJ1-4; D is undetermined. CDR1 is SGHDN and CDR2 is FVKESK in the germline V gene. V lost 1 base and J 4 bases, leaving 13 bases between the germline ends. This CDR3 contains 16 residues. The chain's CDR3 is CASSQVGSSSNEKLFF. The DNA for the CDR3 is TGTGCCAGCAGCCAAGTGGGTAGCAGTAGTAATGAAAAACTGTTTTTT. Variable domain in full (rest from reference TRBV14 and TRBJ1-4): EAGVTQFPSHSVIEKGQTVTLRCDPISGHDNLYWYRRVMGKEIKFLLHFVKESKQDESGMPNNRFLAERTGGTYSTLKVQPAELEDSGVYFCASSQVGSSSNEKLFFGSGTQLSVL.

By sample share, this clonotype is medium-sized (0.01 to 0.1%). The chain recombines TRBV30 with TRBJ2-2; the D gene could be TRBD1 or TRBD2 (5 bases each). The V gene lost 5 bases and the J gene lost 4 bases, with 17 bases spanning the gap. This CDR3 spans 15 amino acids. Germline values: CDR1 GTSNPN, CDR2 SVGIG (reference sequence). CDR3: CAWGQGRSRTGELFF. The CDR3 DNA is TGTGCCTGGGGGCAGGGACGGTCGCGCACCGGGGAGCTGTTTTTT. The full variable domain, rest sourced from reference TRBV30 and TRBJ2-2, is SQTIHQWPATLVQPVGSPLSLECTVEGTSNPNLYWYRQAAGRGLQLLFYSVGIGQISSEVPQNLSASRPQDRQFILSSKKLLLSDSGFYLCAWGQGRSRTGELFFGEGSRLTVL.

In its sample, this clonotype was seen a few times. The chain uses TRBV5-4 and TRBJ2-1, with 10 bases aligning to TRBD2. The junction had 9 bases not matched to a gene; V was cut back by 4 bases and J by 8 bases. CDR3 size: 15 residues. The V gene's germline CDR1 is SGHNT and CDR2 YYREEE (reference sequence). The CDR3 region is CASSRTSGNLYEQFF. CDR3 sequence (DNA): TGTGCCAGCAGCCGTACTAGCGGGAATCTCTATGAGCAGTTCTTC.

CDR3 in DNA: TGTGCCAGCAGCCCTAACCCTGGAAGACCCCTCCACTTT. Its translation is CASSPNPGRPLHF. The chain employs TRBV7-2 and TRBJ1-6; no reliable D call. Germline assignment: CDR1 SGHTA and CDR2 FQGNSA. The CDR3 is 13 residues long. V was clipped by 5 bases and J by 12 bases, with 14 bases between them.

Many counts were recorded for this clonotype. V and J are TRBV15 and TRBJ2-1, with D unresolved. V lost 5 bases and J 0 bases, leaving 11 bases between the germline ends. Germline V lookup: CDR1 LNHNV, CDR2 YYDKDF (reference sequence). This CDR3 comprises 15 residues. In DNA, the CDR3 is TGTGCCACCAGCTACTCGGCGGCCTCCTACAATGAGCAGTTCTTC. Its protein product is CATSYSAASYNEQFF.

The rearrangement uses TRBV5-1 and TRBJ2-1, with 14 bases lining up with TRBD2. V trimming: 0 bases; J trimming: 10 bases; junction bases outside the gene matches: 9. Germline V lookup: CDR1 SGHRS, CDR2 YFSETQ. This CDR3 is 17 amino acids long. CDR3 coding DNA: TGCGCCAGCAGCTTGGAATTAAGGGGACTAGCGGGAGAAGAGCAGTTCTTC. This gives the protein CASSLELRGLAGEEQFF. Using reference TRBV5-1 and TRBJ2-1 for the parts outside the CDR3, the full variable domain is KAGVTQTPRYLIKTRGQQVTLSCSPISGHRSVSWYQQTPGQGLQFLFEYFSETQRNKGNFPGRFSGRQFSNSRSEMNVSTLELGDSALYLCASSLELRGLAGEEQFFGPGTRLTVL.

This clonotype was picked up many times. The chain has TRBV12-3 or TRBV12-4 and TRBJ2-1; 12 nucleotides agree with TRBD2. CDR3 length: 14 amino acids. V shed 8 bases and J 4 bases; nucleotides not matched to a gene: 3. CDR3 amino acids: CASVGLAGYNEQFF. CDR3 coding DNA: TGTGCCAGCGTCGGACTAGCGGGGTACAATGAGCAGTTCTTC.

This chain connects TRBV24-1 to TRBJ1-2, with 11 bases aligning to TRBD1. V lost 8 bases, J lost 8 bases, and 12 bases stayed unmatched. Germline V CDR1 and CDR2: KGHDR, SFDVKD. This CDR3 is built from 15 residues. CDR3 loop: CATTSEDRGRWGYTF. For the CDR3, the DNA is TGTGCCACCACCAGCGAGGACAGGGGGCGATGGGGCTACACCTTC.

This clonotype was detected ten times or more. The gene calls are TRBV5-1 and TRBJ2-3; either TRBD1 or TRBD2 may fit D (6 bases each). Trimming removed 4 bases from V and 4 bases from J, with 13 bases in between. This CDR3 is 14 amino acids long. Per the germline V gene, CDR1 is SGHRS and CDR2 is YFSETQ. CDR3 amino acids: CASSIRGRSDTQYF. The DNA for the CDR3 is TGCGCCAGCAGCATCCGGGGGCGTTCAGATACGCAGTATTTT.

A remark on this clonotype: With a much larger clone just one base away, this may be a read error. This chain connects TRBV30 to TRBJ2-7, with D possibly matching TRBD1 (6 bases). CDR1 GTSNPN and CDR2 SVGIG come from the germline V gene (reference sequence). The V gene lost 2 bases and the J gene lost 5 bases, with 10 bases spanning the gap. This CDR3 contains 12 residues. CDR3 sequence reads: CAWSPGVNEQYF. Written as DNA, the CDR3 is TGTGCCTGGAGTCCAGGGGTAAACGAGCAGTACTTC.

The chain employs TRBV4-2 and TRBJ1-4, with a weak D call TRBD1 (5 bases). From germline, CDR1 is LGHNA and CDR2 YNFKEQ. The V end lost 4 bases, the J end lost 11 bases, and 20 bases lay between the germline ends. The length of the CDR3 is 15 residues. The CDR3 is CASSRITGEEDKLFF. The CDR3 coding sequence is TGTGCCAGCAGCCGCATAACAGGAGAGGAGGATAAACTGTTTTTT.

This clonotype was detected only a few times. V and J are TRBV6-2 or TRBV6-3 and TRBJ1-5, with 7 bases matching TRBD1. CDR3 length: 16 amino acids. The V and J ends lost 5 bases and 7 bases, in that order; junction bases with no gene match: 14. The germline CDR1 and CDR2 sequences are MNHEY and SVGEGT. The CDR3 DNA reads TGTGCCAGCAGTCCCTCTTCAGGGGGTTCCGAACAGCCCCAGCATTTT. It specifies CASSPSSGGSEQPQHF.

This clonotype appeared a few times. CDR3 sequence reads: CASSLRGDHGELFF. CDR3 DNA: TGTGCCAGCAGCTTACGGGGGGATCACGGGGAGCTGTTTTTT. V is TRBV7-9 and J is TRBJ2-2; TRBD2 matches at 7 bases. The CDR3 covers 14 residues. V trimming: 2 bases; J trimming: 7 bases; junction bases outside the gene matches: 4. Germline V gene sequence: CDR1 SEHNR, CDR2 FQNEAQ (reference sequence).

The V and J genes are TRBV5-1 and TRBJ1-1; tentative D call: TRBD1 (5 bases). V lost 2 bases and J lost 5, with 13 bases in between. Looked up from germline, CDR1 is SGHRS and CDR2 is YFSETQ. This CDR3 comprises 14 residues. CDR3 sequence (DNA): TGCGCCAGCAGCTTACAGGATCTGGATACTGAAGCTTTCTTT. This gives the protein CASSLQDLDTEAFF.

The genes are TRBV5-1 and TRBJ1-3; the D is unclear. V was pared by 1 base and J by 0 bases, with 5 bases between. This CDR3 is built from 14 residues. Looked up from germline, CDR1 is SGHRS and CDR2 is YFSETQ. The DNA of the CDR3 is TGCGCCAGCAGCTTGACTGACTCTGGAAACACCATATATTTT. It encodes CASSLTDSGNTIYF.

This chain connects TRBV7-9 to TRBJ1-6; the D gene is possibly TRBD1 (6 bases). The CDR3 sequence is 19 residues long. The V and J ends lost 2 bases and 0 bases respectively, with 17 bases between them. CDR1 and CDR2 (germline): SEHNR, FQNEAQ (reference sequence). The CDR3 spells CASSLPRGDKHSYNSPLHF. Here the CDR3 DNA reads TGTGCCAGCAGCTTACCTCGGGGGGACAAGCACTCCTATAATTCACCCCTCCACTTT.

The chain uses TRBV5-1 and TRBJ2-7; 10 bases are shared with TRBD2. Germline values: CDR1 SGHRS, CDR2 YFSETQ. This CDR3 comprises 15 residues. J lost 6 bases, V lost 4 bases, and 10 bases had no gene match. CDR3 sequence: CASSNSAGGPSEQYF. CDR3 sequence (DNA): TGCGCCAGCAGCAACTCAGCGGGAGGGCCCTCCGAGCAGTACTTC.